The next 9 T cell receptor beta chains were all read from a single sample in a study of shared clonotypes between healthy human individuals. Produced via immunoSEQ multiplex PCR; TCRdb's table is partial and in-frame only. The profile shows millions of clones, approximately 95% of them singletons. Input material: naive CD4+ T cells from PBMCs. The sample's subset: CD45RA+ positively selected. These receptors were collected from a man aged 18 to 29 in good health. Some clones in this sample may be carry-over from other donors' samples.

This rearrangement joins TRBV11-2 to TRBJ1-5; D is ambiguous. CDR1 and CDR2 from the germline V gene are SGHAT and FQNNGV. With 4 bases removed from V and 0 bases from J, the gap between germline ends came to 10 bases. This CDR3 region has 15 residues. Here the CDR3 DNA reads TGTGCCAGCAGCTCCATCAATAATAGCAATCAGCCCCAGCATTTT. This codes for CASSSINNSNQPQHF.

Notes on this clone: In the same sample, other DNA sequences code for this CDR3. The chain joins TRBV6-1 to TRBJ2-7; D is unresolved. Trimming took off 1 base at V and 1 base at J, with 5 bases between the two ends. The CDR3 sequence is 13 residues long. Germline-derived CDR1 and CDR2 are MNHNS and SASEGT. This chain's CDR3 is CASSEGRSYEQYF. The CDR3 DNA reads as TGTGCCAGCAGTGAAGGGCGGTCCTACGAGCAGTACTTC.

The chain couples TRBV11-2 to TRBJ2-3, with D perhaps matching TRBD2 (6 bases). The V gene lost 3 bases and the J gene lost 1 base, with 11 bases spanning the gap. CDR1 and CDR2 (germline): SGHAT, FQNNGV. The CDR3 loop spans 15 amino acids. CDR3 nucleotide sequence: TGTGCCAGCAGCTTTAGCGGAGTCCGCACAGATACGCAGTATTTT. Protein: CASSFSGVRTDTQYF.

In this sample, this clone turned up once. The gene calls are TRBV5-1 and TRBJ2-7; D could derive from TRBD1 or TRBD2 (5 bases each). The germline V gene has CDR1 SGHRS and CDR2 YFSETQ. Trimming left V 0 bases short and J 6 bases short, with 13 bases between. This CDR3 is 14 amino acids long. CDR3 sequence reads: CASSLDGALGEQYF. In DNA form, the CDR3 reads TGCGCCAGCAGCTTGGACGGGGCCCTGGGCGAGCAGTACTTC. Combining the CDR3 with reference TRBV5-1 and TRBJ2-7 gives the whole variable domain KAGVTQTPRYLIKTRGQQVTLSCSPISGHRSVSWYQQTPGQGLQFLFEYFSETQRNKGNFPGRFSGRQFSNSRSEMNVSTLELGDSALYLCASSLDGALGEQYFGPGTRLTVT.

CDR3 coding DNA: TGTGCCAGCAGTTTATGGGACAGCACTGGGATCGAGCAGTACTTC. It translates to CASSLWDSTGIEQYF. The chain combines TRBV28 with TRBJ2-7; D possibly corresponds to TRBD1 (6 bases). V lost 0 bases, J lost 6 bases, and 15 bases lay in between. This CDR3 contains 15 residues. CDR1 MDHEN and CDR2 SYDVKM come from the germline V gene.

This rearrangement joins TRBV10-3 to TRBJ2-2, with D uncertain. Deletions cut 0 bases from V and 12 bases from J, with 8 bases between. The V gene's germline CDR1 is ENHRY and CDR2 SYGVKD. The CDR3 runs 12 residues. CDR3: CAISESYGQLFF. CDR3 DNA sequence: TGTGCCATCAGTGAGTCTTACGGACAGCTGTTTTTT.

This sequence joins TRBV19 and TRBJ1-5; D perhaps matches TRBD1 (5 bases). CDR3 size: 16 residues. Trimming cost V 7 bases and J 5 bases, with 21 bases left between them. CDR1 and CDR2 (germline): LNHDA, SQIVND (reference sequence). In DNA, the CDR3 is TGTGCCAGTAAGATTACGGGGACCCTCTCCGATCAGCCCCAGCATTTT. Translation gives CASKITGTLSDQPQHF.

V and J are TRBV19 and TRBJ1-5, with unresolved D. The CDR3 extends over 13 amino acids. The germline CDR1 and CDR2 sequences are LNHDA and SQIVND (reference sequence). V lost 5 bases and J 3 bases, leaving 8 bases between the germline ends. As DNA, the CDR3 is TGTGCCAGTAGTCCGTGGAACAATCAGCCCCAGCATTTT. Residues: CASSPWNNQPQHF.

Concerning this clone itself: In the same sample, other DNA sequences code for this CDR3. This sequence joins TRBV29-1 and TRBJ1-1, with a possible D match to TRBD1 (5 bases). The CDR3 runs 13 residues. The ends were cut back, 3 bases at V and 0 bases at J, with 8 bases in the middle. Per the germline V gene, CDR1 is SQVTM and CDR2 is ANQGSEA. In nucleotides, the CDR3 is TGCAGCGTTGAGGGACGCATGAACACTGAAGCTTTCTTT. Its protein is CSVEGRMNTEAFF.